This entry lists 12 T cell receptor beta chains sequenced from one sample in a study of blood T cell repertoires in COVID-19. Generated by immunoSEQ multiplex PCR, the TCRdb table keeps only in-frame clones and is missing some. The repertoire has some 250,000 clones, roughly nine tenths of them found once; the top ten carry 1.2%. Source material: PBMCs or T cells enriched from blood (not recorded which). Receptor source: a human donor in a cohort exposed to, infected with or recovered from COVID-19 (not recorded which). The donor label of this sample is uncertain.

The J gene is TRBJ1-4, the V gene TRBV5-1; maybe TRBD1 (6 bases). Germline CDR1 SGHRS, CDR2 YFSETQ. The CDR3 is 15 amino acids. V lost 4 bases and J lost 1, with 11 bases in between. CDR3 loop: CASSVNRETNEKLFF. The CDR3 DNA follows: TGCGCCAGCAGCGTTAACAGGGAAACTAATGAAAAACTGTTTTTT. The variable domain in full, with the rest retrieved from reference TRBV5-1 and TRBJ1-4, is KAGVTQTPRYLIKTRGQQVTLSCSPISGHRSVSWYQQTPGQGLQFLFEYFSETQRNKGNFPGRFSGRQFSNSRSEMNVSTLELGDSALYLCASSVNRETNEKLFFGSGTQLSVL.

V is TRBV5-1 and J is TRBJ2-1, with D unresolved. The CDR3 contains 15 residues. CDR1 is SGHRS and CDR2 is YFSETQ in the germline V gene. V lost 3 bases and J lost 0, with 10 bases in between. The CDR3 is CASSSTGFSYNEQFF. The CDR3 bases are TGCGCCAGCAGCTCCACCGGGTTCTCCTACAATGAGCAGTTCTTC.

The chain employs TRBV2 and TRBJ2-2, with D perhaps matching TRBD1 (5 bases). Germline assignment: CDR1 SNHLY and CDR2 FYNNEI. The CDR3 totals 15 residues. Deletions cut 5 bases from V and 0 bases from J, with 10 bases between. CDR3 in DNA: TGTGCCAGCAGTAGACAGCTAACGAACACCGGGGAGCTGTTTTTT. It yields the protein CASSRQLTNTGELFF.

The chain links TRBV7-2 to TRBJ2-5; a possible D gene is TRBD2 (6 bases). Germline CDR1 SGHTA, CDR2 FQGNSA. The CDR3 loop spans 13 amino acids. The ends were cut back, 3 bases at V and 5 bases at J, with 10 bases in the middle. This CDR3 is CASSLAGGETQYF. The CDR3 nucleotides are TGTGCCAGCAGCTTGGCTGGGGGGGAGACCCAGTACTTC.

The V and J genes are TRBV4-3 and TRBJ1-2; D not resolved. This CDR3 region has 15 residues. Deletions cut 0 bases from V and 4 bases from J, with 12 bases between. Germline V CDR1 and CDR2: LGHNA, YSLEER. The CDR3 nucleotides read TGCGCCAGCAGCCAAGATTCCGGGGAGGCCTATGGCTACACCTTC. This codes for CASSQDSGEAYGYTF.

The genes are TRBV28 and TRBJ1-1; 8 bases are shared with TRBD1. This CDR3 region has 14 residues. Germline V gene lookup returns CDR1 MDHEN and CDR2 SYDVKM. Trimming removed 5 bases from V and 5 bases from J; junction bases left unmatched: 7. CDR3: CASSPLGQGTEAFF. The CDR3 DNA is TGTGCCAGCAGTCCCCTAGGACAGGGAACTGAAGCTTTCTTT.

This chain uses TRBV4-1 with TRBJ2-3; the D gene is possibly TRBD1 (6 bases). The CDR3 runs to 15 residues. V lost 4 bases and J 1 base, leaving 12 bases between the germline ends. Germline assignment: CDR1 MGHRA and CDR2 YSYEKL. The CDR3 is CASSPLQGRTDTQYF. In DNA form, the CDR3 reads TGCGCCAGCAGCCCCCTACAGGGCCGCACAGATACGCAGTATTTT.

This rearrangement joins TRBV7-6 to TRBJ2-3, with D possibly matching TRBD2 (6 bases). With 3 bases removed from V and 1 base from J, the gap between germline ends came to 11 bases. CDR3 length equals 15 residues. The V gene's germline CDR1 is SGHVS and CDR2 FNYEAQ. The CDR3 protein is CASSFGTGGTDTQYF. The CDR3 DNA reads as TGTGCCAGCAGCTTCGGAACGGGGGGCACAGATACGCAGTATTTT.

J is TRBJ1-1 and V is TRBV5-1; D call uncertain. The CDR3 covers 15 residues. Germline V gene lookup returns CDR1 SGHRS and CDR2 YFSETQ. V lost 0 bases and J 5 bases, leaving 14 bases between the germline ends. CDR3 sequence (DNA): TGCGCCAGCAGCTTGGCCAAATTCACGGGAACTGAAGCTTTCTTT. Translation gives CASSLAKFTGTEAFF.

The chain couples TRBV28 to TRBJ2-6; 7 bases are shared with TRBD2. The ends lost 8 bases at V and 1 base at J; junction bases unmatched: 20. The CDR3 totals 20 residues. The germline V gene encodes CDR1 MDHEN and CDR2 SYDVKM. Here the CDR3 reads CASLPWEGGSSGSGANVLTF. In DNA form, the CDR3 reads TGTGCCAGCCTCCCTTGGGAGGGTGGGAGCTCGGGGTCTGGGGCCAACGTCCTGACTTTC.

CDR3 bases: TGTGCCTGGTTGGACAGGGGCCCCAACTATGGCTACACCTTC. It is translated as CAWLDRGPNYGYTF. The chain employs TRBV30 and TRBJ1-2; TRBD1 aligns across 9 bases. The CDR3 length is 14 residues. Germline V gene sequence: CDR1 GTSNPN, CDR2 SVGIG (reference sequence). V was clipped by 5 bases and J by 2 bases; unmatched bases: 6. Together with reference TRBV30 and TRBJ1-2, the CDR3 gives the full variable domain: SQTIHQWPATLVQPVGSPLSLECTVEGTSNPNLYWYRQAAGRGLQLLFYSVGIGQISSEVPQNLSASRPQDRQFILSSKKLLLSDSGFYLCAWLDRGPNYGYTFGSGTRLTVV.

V is TRBV5-5 and J is TRBJ2-7, with 10 bases lining up with TRBD2. V dropped 4 bases and J dropped 1; count of bases not matched to a gene: 5. Per the germline V gene, CDR1 is SGHKS and CDR2 is YYEKEE (reference sequence). This CDR3 is built from 15 residues. The chain's CDR3 is CASSHGLAASYEQYF. The CDR3 DNA reads as TGTGCCAGCAGCCACGGACTAGCGGCTTCCTACGAGCAGTACTTC.